This T cell receptor beta chain was identified in a study of quantifying T cell responses using KT2 cells. Study overall: RNA was reverse transcribed with TCR alpha and beta constant-region primers.

This clonotype is a singleton in its sample. The antigen is not known. Study-level findings and limits: The number of KT2 alpha and beta sequences was a linear function of input KT2 cells.

Each cDNA got a UMI-containing oligo ligated at its 3' end. First-round PCR used about 4 cycles and beta primers RC1.1 and RC1.2 covering TRBC1 and TRBC2. TCRdb re-called the UMI-ligation and nested PCR reads through MiXCR, storing one row per CDR3 protein. Of 25,000 to 35,000 distinct CDR3 sequences in the sample, about 7.1% were seen once. The sequencing sample was made of PBMCs spiked with cells of the T cell clone KT2. The receptor comes from a human donor.

The CDR3 DNA is TGTGCCAGCAGCGTGGACAGGGCGAACACCGGGGAGCTGTTTTTT. Its translation: CASSVDRANTGELFF. The chain has TRBV7-8 and TRBJ2-2; 8 positions match TRBD1. The germline V gene encodes CDR1 SGHVS and CDR2 FQNEAQ. The junction had 2 bases not matched to a gene; V was cut back by 5 bases and J by 0 bases. The length of the CDR3 is 15 residues.